One T cell receptor beta chain is described in this entry. This clone came up a few times. What antigen it recognizes has not been identified. The sample holds no much larger clone one base away, and base qualities are not on file. This entry belongs to a study of tumor-infiltrating lymphocytes in localized non-small cell lung cancer (dated by TCRdb to 2020 to 2022). Study-level background: Patients whose samples were collected after neoadjuvant chemotherapy, as well as both smokers and never-smokers and several histologies, were included in the cohort. Resected tumor tissue and uninvolved lung tissue described as non-adjacent to the tumor were contributed by each patient, with both tissues obtained from the same patient. Alongside flow cytometry, multiplex immunofluorescence, RNA-seq, exome sequencing and proteomics, TCR sequencing was applied to the same patients as one of several integrated assays. The overall ICON cohort comprised fewer than 170 surgical patients with localized non-small cell lung cancer whose tumors were resected. A total of roughly 51 patients were part of the paired comparison of immunoSEQ T-cell fraction between tumor and uninvolved lung.

Enrollment in ICON was initiated in the first half of 2016, and the last patient was enrolled in 2018. Fresh tumor and matched uninvolved tissue for in-depth immune analyses, including TCR sequencing, were collected from a subcohort of about 80 patients. DNA for TCR sequencing was isolated from bulk tissue, and no cell sorting was done. Spanning cysteine to phenylalanine, the CDR3 consists of 16 amino acids. Of the read, only the CDR3 DNA is kept; its 48 bases are in frame from base 1. The T-cell fraction in tumor and uninvolved lung tissue was provided by TCR sequencing with the immunoSEQ assay. Turning to the authors' computational methods: To analyze survival, patients were divided into a high T-cell fraction group (upper tertile) and a low T-cell fraction group (lower two tertiles), and the two groups were compared using a log-rank test. Paired tumor versus uninvolved lung differences in T-cell fraction were tested with a signed-rank test. TCRdb took this table from immuneACCESS and kept in-frame rearrangements with V and J called. Such tables lack part of the clones; where checked against another copy, unresolved V genes explain under half of the gap, and the rest is unexplained. V and J calls and clone size are those listed in that table; D and trimming were worked out from the DNA. Across this sample there are 5,000 or so clones, with approximately 72% seen only once. Clones ranked in the top ten supply 60% to 65% of the sample.

Broad study findings and their caveats: Because different assays used different pieces of the same tissue, technical variation could not be distinguished from intratumor heterogeneity. Consistent with immunofluorescence CD3 counts, TCRbeta sequencing supported greater T cell infiltration in tumors than in uninvolved lung tissue. No difference in TCR-derived T-cell fraction was observed between the flow cytometry-defined immunotypes IM1 (good prognosis) and IM2 (poor prognosis). Assay coverage differed among patients according to how much tissue was available, so only a subset of the cohort had TCR sequencing. Recurrence-free survival showed no association with tumor T-cell fraction from TCR sequencing (p = 0.61).

Recombination linked TRBV21-1 to TRBJ1-5; the table assigns TRBD1, which was not confirmed against the DNA. TRBV21-1 is termed a pseudogene. Sequenced sample: lung tumor tissue. The sequence was obtained from a human donor with non-small cell lung cancer. The CDR3 amino acid sequence is: CASSSYRAHSNQPQHF. The bases are TGTGCCAGCAGCAGCTACAGGGCACATAGCAATCAGCCCCAGCATTTT.